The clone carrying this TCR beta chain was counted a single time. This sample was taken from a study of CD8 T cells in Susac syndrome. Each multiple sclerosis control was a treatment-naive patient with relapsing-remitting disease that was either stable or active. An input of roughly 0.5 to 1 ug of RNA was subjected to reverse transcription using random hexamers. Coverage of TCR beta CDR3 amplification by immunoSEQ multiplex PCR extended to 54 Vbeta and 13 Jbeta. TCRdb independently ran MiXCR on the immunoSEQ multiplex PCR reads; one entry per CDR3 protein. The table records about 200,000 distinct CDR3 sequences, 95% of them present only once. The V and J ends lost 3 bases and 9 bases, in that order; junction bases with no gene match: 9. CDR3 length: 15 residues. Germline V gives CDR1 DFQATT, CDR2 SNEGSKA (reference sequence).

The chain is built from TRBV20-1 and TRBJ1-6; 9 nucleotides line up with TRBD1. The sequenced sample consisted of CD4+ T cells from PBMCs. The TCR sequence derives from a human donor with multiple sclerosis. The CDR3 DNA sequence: TGCAGTGCTAGGGCTAACAGGGGGCAGGGTTCACCCCTCCACTTT. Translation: CSARANRGQGSPLHF.